One sample yielded the 15 T cell receptor beta chains listed below, sequenced in a study of T cells in Graves' hyperthyroidism and ophthalmopathy (dated by TCRdb to 2018 to 2020). Libraries came from multiplex PCR. Sequencing used an Illumina HiSeq 2000. The TCR beta CDR3 regions were amplified from RNA transcripts. The TCR CDR3 was subjected to a first round of RT-PCR using the HTBI primer set and the Qiagen OneStep RT-PCR kit. The public reads were quality trimmed at Q25 with fastp and then assembled into clones with MiXCR by TCRdb, keeping productive beta chains. Each CDR3 protein gets just one entry, which takes the most common genes and DNA from the rows behind it. The sample yields about 400,000 distinct CDR3 sequences; about an eighth were counted once. Of the sample, about 4.9% is held by the ten largest clones. Sequencing was done on a sample of blood. These receptors all come from a woman aged 18-35 years with Graves' hyperthyroidism.

The chain employs TRBV5-6 and TRBJ1-1, with D possibly matching TRBD1 (6 bases). Germline V gives CDR1 SGHDT, CDR2 YYEEEE. The V and J ends lost 3 bases and 7 bases respectively, with 13 bases between them. This CDR3 is built from 13 residues. The CDR3 spells CASSSIQGVEAFF. The CDR3 region has the DNA TGTGCCAGCAGCTCGATACAGGGTGTTGAAGCTTTCTTT.

The rearrangement uses TRBV20-1 and TRBJ1-4; unclear D gene. Trimming pared 5 bases from V and 7 bases from J, leaving 14 bases between. Per the germline V gene, CDR1 is DFQATT and CDR2 is SNEGSKA (reference sequence). The CDR3 is 13 amino acids. The CDR3 loop reads CSAGGLETEKLFF. CDR3 nucleotides: TGCAGTGCTGGCGGTCTCGAGACTGAAAAACTGTTTTTT.

This clonotype was observed a few times. The chain couples TRBV9 to TRBJ2-3; 8 positions match TRBD2. Trimming at V came to 0 bases and at J to 5 bases, leaving 11 bases not matched to a gene. Germline lookup yields CDR1 SGDLS and CDR2 YYNGEE. The CDR3 consists of 17 residues. In DNA form, the CDR3 reads TGTGCCAGCAGCGTAGACGGGGTCAGCGGGAGTGGAGATACGCAGTATTTT. It translates to CASSVDGVSGSGDTQYF. The entire variable domain, with the rest obtained from reference TRBV9 and TRBJ2-3, is as follows: DSGVTQTPKHLITATGQRVTLRCSPRSGDLSVYWYQQSLDQGLQFLIQYYNGEERAKGNILERFSAQQFPDLHSELNLSSLELGDSALYFCASSVDGVSGSGDTQYFGPGTRLTVL.

As for this clonotype: Relative to the germline gene, one junction end is altered; a read error may explain this. The chain joins TRBV5-1 to TRBJ2-7, with 7 bases lining up with TRBD1. CDR3 length: 14 residues. Germline-derived CDR1 and CDR2 are SGHRS and YFSETQ. Written as DNA, the CDR3 is TGTGCCAGCAGCGAGGGGGCTGCAGCCTACGAGCAGTACTTC. This gives the protein CASSEGAAAYEQYF.

This clonotype has at least ten counts. The chain links TRBV5-1 to TRBJ2-7; 10 bases align to TRBD2. The germline gives CDR1 SGHRS, CDR2 YFSETQ. The CDR3 is made up of 15 amino acids. V lost 6 bases to trimming and J lost 4 bases; unmatched junction nucleotides: 10. CDR3 amino acids: CASTKGTSGTYEQYF. The DNA of the CDR3 is TGCGCCAGCACTAAGGGTACTAGCGGGACTTACGAGCAGTACTTC. Drawing the rest from reference TRBV5-1 and TRBJ2-7, the complete variable domain is KAGVTQTPRYLIKTRGQQVTLSCSPISGHRSVSWYQQTPGQGLQFLFEYFSETQRNKGNFPGRFSGRQFSNSRSEMNVSTLELGDSALYLCASTKGTSGTYEQYFGPGTRLTVT.

The chain employs TRBV25-1 and TRBJ1-2, with no clear D. CDR1 MGHDK and CDR2 SYGVNS come from the germline V gene. Trimming stripped 5 bases from V and 3 bases from J, with 16 bases between. The CDR3 has 15 residues. The CDR3 region has the DNA TGTGCCAGCAGTAACGGGCTCCCCGCGGACTATGGCTACACCTTC. Its translation is CASSNGLPADYGYTF.

The V call is TRBV5-1, the J call TRBJ2-3, with 9 nucleotides matching TRBD2. Germline V gives CDR1 SGHRS, CDR2 YFSETQ. J lost 4 bases, V lost 0 bases, and 6 bases had no gene match. This CDR3 region has 16 residues. CDR3 DNA sequence: TGCGCCAGCAGCTTGGACGGCGGGAGGGCTCCAGATACGCAGTATTTT. Amino acids: CASSLDGGRAPDTQYF. Full variable domain (remainder filled in from reference TRBV5-1 and TRBJ2-3): KAGVTQTPRYLIKTRGQQVTLSCSPISGHRSVSWYQQTPGQGLQFLFEYFSETQRNKGNFPGRFSGRQFSNSRSEMNVSTLELGDSALYLCASSLDGGRAPDTQYFGPGTRLTVL.

The chain is built from TRBV18 and TRBJ1-3; D gene ambiguous. CDR1 KGHSH and CDR2 LQKENI come from the germline V gene. The CDR3 totals 16 residues. Trimming removed 0 bases at V and 0 bases at J, with 9 bases between. The CDR3 bases are TGTGCCAGCTCACCACCAGGATCAGTCTCTGGAAACACCATATATTTT. It encodes CASSPPGSVSGNTIYF.

There are many counts of this clonotype. The J gene is TRBJ2-2, the V gene TRBV29-1, with 13 positions matching TRBD2. This CDR3 is built from 18 residues. The J segment lost 5 bases and the V segment lost 4 bases, leaving 13 bases of the junction unmatched. Per the germline V gene, CDR1 is SQVTM and CDR2 is ANQGSEA. Written as DNA, the CDR3 is TGCAGCGTTGCCGGGGACGGGAGGACTAGCGGGAGTACCGGGGAGCTGTTTTTT. This translates into CSVAGDGRTSGSTGELFF.

The table lists this clonotype with many counts. The chain combines TRBV27 with TRBJ2-4; D uncertain. Per germline, CDR1 MNHEY and CDR2 SMNVEV (reference sequence). The CDR3 extends over 14 amino acids. The V gene lost 3 bases and the J gene lost 0 bases, with 6 bases spanning the gap. This CDR3 reads CASSFGVAKNIQYF. As DNA, the CDR3 is TGTGCCAGCAGTTTCGGTGTAGCCAAAAACATTCAGTACTTC.

This clonotype has ten or more counts. V and J are TRBV28 and TRBJ1-2; perhaps TRBD1 as D (6 bases). The germline V and J ends were trimmed by 3 bases and 5 bases, with 13 bases remaining between them. Germline assignment: CDR1 MDHEN and CDR2 SYDVKM. CDR3 length equals 14 residues. CDR3 in amino acids: CASSFRGTSYGYTF. CDR3 coding DNA: TGTGCCAGCAGTTTTCGCGGGACATCATATGGCTACACCTTC.

The V and J genes are TRBV7-2 and TRBJ1-2, with 8 nucleotides matching TRBD1. V shed 4 bases and J 1 base; nucleotides not matched to a gene: 8. CDR1 SGHTA and CDR2 FQGNSA come from the germline V gene. The CDR3 extends over 16 amino acids. Here the CDR3 DNA reads TGTGCCAGCAGCTGGACAGGACAGGGATTTAACTATGGCTACACCTTC. This translates into CASSWTGQGFNYGYTF.

This clonotype was seen at least ten times. The V and J genes are TRBV20-1 and TRBJ2-7; no reliable D call. The germline V gene encodes CDR1 DFQATT and CDR2 SNEGSKA (reference sequence). This CDR3 comprises 11 residues. V was pared by 4 bases and J by 5 bases, with 9 bases between. Here the CDR3 reads CSAKTAHEQYF. The CDR3 DNA reads TGCAGTGCTAAGACCGCCCACGAGCAGTACTTC.

This chain uses TRBV5-1 with TRBJ2-1; no clear D. Trimming took 0 bases from V and 4 from J, leaving 8 bases between them. Per germline, CDR1 SGHRS and CDR2 YFSETQ. CDR3 length: 14 amino acids. CDR3 sequence: CASSLAEIYNEQFF. The CDR3, as DNA: TGCGCCAGCAGCTTGGCAGAGATTTACAATGAGCAGTTCTTC.

This clonotype was recorded at least ten times. The rearrangement joins TRBV20-1 to TRBJ1-1; 7 bases match TRBD1. Trimming took 0 bases from V and 2 from J; bases not matched to a gene: 15. Germline lookup yields CDR1 DFQATT and CDR2 SNEGSKA (reference sequence). This CDR3 contains 18 residues. The CDR3 loop reads CSARDRGGRLHVNTEAFF. The CDR3 DNA is TGCAGTGCTAGAGATCGAGGGGGCCGACTCCATGTAAACACTGAAGCTTTCTTT.